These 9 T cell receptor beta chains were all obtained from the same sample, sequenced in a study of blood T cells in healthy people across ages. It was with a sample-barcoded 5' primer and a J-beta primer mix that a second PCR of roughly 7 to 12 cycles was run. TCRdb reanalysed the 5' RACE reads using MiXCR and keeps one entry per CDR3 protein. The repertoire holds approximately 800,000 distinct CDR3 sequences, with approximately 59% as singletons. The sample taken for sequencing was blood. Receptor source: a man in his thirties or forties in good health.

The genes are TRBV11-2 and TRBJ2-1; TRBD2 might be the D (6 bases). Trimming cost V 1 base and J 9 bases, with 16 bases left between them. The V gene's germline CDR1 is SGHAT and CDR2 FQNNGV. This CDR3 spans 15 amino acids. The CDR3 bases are TGTGCCAGCAGCTTAGGAGCAGGGAGGCCCCTTGAGCAGTTCTTC. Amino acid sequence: CASSLGAGRPLEQFF.

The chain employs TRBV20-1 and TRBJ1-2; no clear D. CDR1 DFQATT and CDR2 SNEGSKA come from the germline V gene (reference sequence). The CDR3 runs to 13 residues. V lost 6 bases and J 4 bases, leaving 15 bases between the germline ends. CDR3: CSARNPNIYGYTF. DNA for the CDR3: TGCAGTGCCCGGAATCCCAACATCTATGGCTACACCTTC.

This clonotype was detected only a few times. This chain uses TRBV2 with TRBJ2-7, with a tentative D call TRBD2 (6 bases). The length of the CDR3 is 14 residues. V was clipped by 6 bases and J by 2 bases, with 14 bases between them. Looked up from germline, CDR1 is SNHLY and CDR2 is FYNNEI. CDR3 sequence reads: CASRSLATPYEQYF. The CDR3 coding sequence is TGTGCCAGCAGGTCACTAGCCACTCCCTACGAGCAGTACTTC.

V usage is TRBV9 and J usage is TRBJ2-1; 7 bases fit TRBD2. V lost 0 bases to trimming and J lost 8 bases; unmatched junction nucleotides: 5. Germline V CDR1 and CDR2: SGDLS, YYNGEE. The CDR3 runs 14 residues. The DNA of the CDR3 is TGTGCCAGCAGCGTAGTACTAGCGTACGATGAGCAGTTCTTC. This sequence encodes CASSVVLAYDEQFF.

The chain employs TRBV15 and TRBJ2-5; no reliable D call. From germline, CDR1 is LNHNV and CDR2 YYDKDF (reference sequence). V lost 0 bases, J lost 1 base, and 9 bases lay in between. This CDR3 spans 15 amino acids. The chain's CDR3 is CATSRDKGPQETQYF. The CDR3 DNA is TGTGCCACCAGCAGAGATAAAGGGCCCCAAGAGACCCAGTACTTC.

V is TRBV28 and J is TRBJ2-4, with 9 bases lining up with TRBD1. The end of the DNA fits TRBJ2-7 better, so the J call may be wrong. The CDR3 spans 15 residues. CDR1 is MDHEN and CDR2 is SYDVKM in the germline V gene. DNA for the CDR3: TGTGCCAGCAGTCAGTCCTGGGGACAGGGAAGCGAGCAGTACTTC. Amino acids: CASSQSWGQGSEQYF.

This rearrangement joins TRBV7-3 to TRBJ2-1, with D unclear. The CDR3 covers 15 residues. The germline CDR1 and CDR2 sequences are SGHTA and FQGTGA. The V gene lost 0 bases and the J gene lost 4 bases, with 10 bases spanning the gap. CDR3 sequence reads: CASSLTQTQYNEQFF. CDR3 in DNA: TGTGCCAGCAGCTTAACGCAGACTCAGTACAATGAGCAGTTCTTC.

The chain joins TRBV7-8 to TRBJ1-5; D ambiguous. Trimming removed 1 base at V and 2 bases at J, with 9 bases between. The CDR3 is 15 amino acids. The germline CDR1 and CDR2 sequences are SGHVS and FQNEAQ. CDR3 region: CASSLERQRNQPQHF. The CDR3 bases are TGTGCCAGCAGCTTAGAGAGGCAGCGCAATCAGCCCCAGCATTTT.

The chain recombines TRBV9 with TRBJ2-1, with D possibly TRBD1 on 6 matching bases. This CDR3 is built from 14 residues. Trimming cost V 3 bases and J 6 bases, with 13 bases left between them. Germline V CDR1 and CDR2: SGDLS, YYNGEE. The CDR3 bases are TGTGCCAGCAGCGAGACCACAGGGACCAATGAGCAGTTCTTC. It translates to CASSETTGTNEQFF.